This T cell receptor beta chain was captured in a study of cytomegalovirus exposure and HLA in healthy donors. Study outcomes and limitations: Across donors, presence/absence analyses took sequencing depth to be roughly uniform. Later work found that TCR association rates differed between HLA loci; DRB1 had the most and HLA-C the fewest.

PCR used 60 Vbeta primers and 13 Jbeta primers. Per the original data handling: Later, an analysis found about 80 million unique TCR beta chains, and 8.5 million to 12 million of these were shared. Profiled with immunoSEQ multiplex PCR; TCRdb holds only in-frame clones, not every one. That table furnishes V, J and clone size, whereas the DNA furnished D and trimming. The table lists 110,000 or so clones, 9.5% to 15% of them singletons. Germline-derived CDR1 and CDR2 are LNHDA and SQIVND (reference sequence). The CDR3 is 14 residues long. Trimming pared 7 bases from V and 3 bases from J, leaving 15 bases between. There are many counts of this clone. The antigen remains unidentified.

This receptor was identified in a middle-aged man in good health and CMV-seropositive. Specimen: PBMCs. The J gene is TRBJ1-1, the V gene TRBV19, with D unresolved. CDR3 residues: CASTSSRFDTEAFF. The CDR3 DNA reads as TGTGCCAGTACCTCCAGCAGGTTTGACACTGAAGCTTTCTTT. The variable domain in full, completed from reference TRBV19 and TRBJ1-1, reads DGGITQSPKYLFRKEGQNVTLSCEQNLNHDAMYWYRQDPGQGLRLIYYSQIVNDFQKGDIAEGYSVSREKKESFPLTVTSAQKNPTAFYLCASTSSRFDTEAFFGQGTRLTVV.